The T cell receptor (beta chain) described here comes from a study of cytomegalovirus exposure and HLA in healthy donors. With regard to this clone: What it recognizes is unknown.

Amplification used 60 Vbeta primers and 13 Jbeta primers. Using immunoSEQ multiplex PCR, the repertoire was profiled, and TCRdb retains in-frame clones only, with some absent. Of about 160,000 clones listed, roughly 79% are singletons. Study-level findings and limits: In most subjects, TCR beta sequences reportedly gave accurate predictions of HLA-A and HLA-B alleles. Generally TCR sequences proved uncommon, though certain public TCRs appeared in numerous donors.

Germline lookup yields CDR1 SEHNR and CDR2 FQNEAQ (reference sequence). This CDR3 comprises 16 residues. Trimming removed 4 bases from V and 1 base from J; junction bases left unmatched: 5. The clonotype comes from a woman aged 50 to 65 in good health and CMV-seronegative. The chain is built from TRBV7-9 and TRBJ2-7, with 12 bases that match TRBD2. The sequenced material came from PBMCs. CDR3 loop: CASSSALAGGSYEQYF. CDR3 sequence (DNA): TGTGCCAGCAGCTCAGCGCTAGCGGGAGGGTCCTACGAGCAGTACTTC.